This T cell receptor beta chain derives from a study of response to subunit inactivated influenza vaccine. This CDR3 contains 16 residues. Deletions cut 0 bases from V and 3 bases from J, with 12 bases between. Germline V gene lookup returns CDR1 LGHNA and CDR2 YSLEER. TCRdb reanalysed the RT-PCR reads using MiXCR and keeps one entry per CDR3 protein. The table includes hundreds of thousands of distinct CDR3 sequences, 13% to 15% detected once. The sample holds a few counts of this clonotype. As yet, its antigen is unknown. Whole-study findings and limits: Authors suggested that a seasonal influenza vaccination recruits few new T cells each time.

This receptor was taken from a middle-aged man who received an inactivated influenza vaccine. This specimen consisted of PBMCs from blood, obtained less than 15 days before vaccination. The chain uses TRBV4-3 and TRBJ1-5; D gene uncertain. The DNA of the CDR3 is TGCGCCAGCAGCCAAGATGTGGGCCATTTCAATCAGCCCCAGCATTTT. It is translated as CASSQDVGHFNQPQHF.